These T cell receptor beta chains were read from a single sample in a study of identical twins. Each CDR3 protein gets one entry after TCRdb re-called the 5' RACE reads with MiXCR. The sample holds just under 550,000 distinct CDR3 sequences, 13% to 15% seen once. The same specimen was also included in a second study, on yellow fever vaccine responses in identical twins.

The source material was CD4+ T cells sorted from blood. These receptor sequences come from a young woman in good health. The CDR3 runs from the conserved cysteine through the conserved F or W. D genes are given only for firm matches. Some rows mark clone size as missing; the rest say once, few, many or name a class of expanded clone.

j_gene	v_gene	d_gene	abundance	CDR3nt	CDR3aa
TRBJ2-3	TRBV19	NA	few	TGTGCCAGTAGTATGCGGGCCGTGAGCACAGATACGCAGTATTTT	CASSMRAVSTDTQYF
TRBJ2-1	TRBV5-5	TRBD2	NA	TGTGCCAGCAGCTCGACTAGCCAATACAATGAGCAGTTCTTC	CASSSTSQYNEQFF
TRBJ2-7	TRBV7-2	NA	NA	TGTGCCAGCAGCTTAGTTGCACTAGGAGGGGAGCAGTACTTC	CASSLVALGGEQYF
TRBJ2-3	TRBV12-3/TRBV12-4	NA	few	TGTGCCAGCAGTTTGGGTACTGCTTTCACAGATACGCAGTATTTT	CASSLGTAFTDTQYF
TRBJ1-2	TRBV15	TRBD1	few	TGTGCCACCAGCAGAGGCCAGGGGGTCAACTATGGCTACACCTTC	CATSRGQGVNYGYTF
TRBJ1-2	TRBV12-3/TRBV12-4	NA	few	TGTGCCAGCACCTCGACGGGGAATGGCTACACCTTC	CASTSTGNGYTF
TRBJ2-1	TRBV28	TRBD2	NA	TGTGCCAGCAGTTTATCGAGCGGGGGGGCCGATGAGCAGTTCTTC	CASSLSSGGADEQFF
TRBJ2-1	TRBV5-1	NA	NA	TGCGCCAGCAGCTCTGGACTGGGGTTGGTACAGTTCTTC	CASSSGLGLVQFF
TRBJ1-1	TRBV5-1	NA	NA	TGCGCCAGCAGCTTCACGGGGCATGAAGCTTTCTTT	CASSFTGHEAFF
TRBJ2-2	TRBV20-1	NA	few	TGCAGTGCTAGGCCCGGGACCCACACCGGGGAGCTGTTTTTT	CSARPGTHTGELFF
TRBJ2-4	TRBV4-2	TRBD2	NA	TGTGCCAGCAGCCCGCTAGCGGGAGGGTTAAGCATTCAGTACTTC	CASSPLAGGLSIQYF
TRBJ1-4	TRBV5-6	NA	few	TGTGCCAGCAGTTCCAAAGTTGAGAGATCTAATGAAAAACTGTTTTTT	CASSSKVERSNEKLFF
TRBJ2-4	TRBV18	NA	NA	TGTGCCAGCTCACCTACAGGGTTTTTAGCCAAAAACATTCAGTACTTC	CASSPTGFLAKNIQYF
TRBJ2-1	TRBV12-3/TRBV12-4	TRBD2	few	TGTGCCAGCAGTTTATGGCTAGCGGGAGACAATGAGCAGTTCTTC	CASSLWLAGDNEQFF
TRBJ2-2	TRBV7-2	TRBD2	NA	TGTGCCAGCAGCTTTCCCCTTAGTGGGAGGGCCGCCGGGGAGCTGTTTTTT	CASSFPLSGRAAGELFF
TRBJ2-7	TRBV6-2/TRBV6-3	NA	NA	TGTGCCAGCACCATCAGGGGCTACGAGCAGTACTTC	CASTIRGYEQYF
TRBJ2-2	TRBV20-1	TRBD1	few	TGCAGTGCTAGACCGACCCGACAGGGGGCCGGCGGGGAGCTGTTTTTT	CSARPTRQGAGGELFF
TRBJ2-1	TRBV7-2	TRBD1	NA	TGTGCCAGCAGCTTAGCGACGGGACAGAGGGGCTGGCAGTTCTTC	CASSLATGQRGWQFF
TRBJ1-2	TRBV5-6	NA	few	TGTGCCAGCAGCTCTAGCCGGGGGAACTATGGCTACACCTTC	CASSSSRGNYGYTF
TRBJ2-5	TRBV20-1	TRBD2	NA	TGCAGTGCTATAGCGGGCAGGGAGACCCAGTACTTC	CSAIAGRETQYF
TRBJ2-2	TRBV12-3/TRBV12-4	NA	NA	TGTGCCAGCACCGAGGGACGGATGAGGTCCGGGGAGCTGTTTTTT	CASTEGRMRSGELFF
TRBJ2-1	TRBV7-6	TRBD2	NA	TGTGCCAGCAGCTCACTAGCGGGAGGAACAGTCAGTGAGCAGTTCTTC	CASSSLAGGTVSEQFF
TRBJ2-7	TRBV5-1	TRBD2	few	TGCGCCAGCAGAAAGGGACTAGCGAACTACGAGCAGTACTTC	CASRKGLANYEQYF
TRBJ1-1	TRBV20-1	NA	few	TGCAGGGGGGGGAGGGACACTGAAGCTTTCTTT	CRGGRDTEAFF
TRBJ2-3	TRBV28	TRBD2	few	TGTGCCAGCAGGACGGGACTAGCGGGAGGGCCCGTCGTGGTAGATACGCAGTATTTT	CASRTGLAGGPVVVDTQYF
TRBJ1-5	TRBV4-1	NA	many	TGCGCCAGCAGCCAGGCTGGCTGGCCGAATAGCAATCAGCCCCAGCATTTT	CASSQAGWPNSNQPQHF
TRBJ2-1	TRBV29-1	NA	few	TGCAGCGTTGATAAGGTAGTCGGGAATGAGCAGTTCTTC	CSVDKVVGNEQFF
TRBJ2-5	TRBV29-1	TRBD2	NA	TGCAGCGTTGAACCGGGAGGTTGGTCCCAAGAGACCCAGTACTTC	CSVEPGGWSQETQYF
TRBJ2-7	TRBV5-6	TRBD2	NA	TGTGCCAGCAGAAAAGGACTAGCGGGGTCCTACGAGCAGTACTTC	CASRKGLAGSYEQYF
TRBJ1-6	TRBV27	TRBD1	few	TGTGCCAGCAGTCCATGGGACAGCTCCTATAATTCACCCCTCCACTTT	CASSPWDSSYNSPLHF
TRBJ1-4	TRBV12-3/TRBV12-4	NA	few	TGTGCCAGCAGAAGACAGGCTTATGAAAAACTGTTTTTT	CASRRQAYEKLFF
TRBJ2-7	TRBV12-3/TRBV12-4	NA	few	TGTGCCAGCAGTTTGTTACTCGGGGCTACGTACGAGCAGTACTTC	CASSLLLGATYEQYF
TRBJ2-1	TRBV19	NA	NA	TGTGCCAGTAGTATGTGGGAGAGTTATGAGCAGTTCTTC	CASSMWESYEQFF
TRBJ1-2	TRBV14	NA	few	TGTGCCAGCAGCCCCACCCTCTATGGCTACACCTTC	CASSPTLYGYTF
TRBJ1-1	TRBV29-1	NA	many	TGCAGCGTTGAAGACGCCAGGGAAGGTACTGAAGCTTTCTTT	CSVEDAREGTEAFF
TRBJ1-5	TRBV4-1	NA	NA	TGCGCCAGCAGCATTGACGCGGGGTTAAGGAATCAGCCCCAGCATTTT	CASSIDAGLRNQPQHF
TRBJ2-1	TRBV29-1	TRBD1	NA	TGCAGCGTCCTGGGACAGGGGGGCGCAGGGCAGTTCTTC	CSVLGQGGAGQFF
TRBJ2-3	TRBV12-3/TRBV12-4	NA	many	TGTGCCAGCGACGGGGGCGGCACAGATACGCAGTATTTT	CASDGGGTDTQYF
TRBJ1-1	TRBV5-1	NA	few	TGCGCCAGCAGCTTCGTCAGGGGCACTGAAGCTTTCTTT	CASSFVRGTEAFF
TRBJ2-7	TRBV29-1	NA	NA	TGCAGCGTAACTAATAACGAGCAGTACTTC	CSVTNNEQYF
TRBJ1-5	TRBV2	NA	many	TGTGCCAGCAGCCCTGAAGGGGGAAATCAGCCCCAGCATTTT	CASSPEGGNQPQHF
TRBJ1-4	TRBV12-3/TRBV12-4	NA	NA	TGTGCCAGCAGTCGGTCGGGACAAACTAATGAAAAACTGTTTTTT	CASSRSGQTNEKLFF